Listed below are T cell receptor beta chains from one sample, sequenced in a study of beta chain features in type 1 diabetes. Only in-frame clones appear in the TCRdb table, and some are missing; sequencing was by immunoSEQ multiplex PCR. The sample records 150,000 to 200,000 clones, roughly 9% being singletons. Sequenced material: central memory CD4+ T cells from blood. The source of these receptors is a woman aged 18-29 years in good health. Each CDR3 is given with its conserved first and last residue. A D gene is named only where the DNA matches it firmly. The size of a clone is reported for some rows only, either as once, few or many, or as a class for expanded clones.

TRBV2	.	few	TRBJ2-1	CASSEAGVSYNEQFF	TGTGCCAGCAGTGAGGCGGGCGTTTCCTACAATGAGCAGTTCTTC
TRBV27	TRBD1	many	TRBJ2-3	CASSSRTGGSADTQYF	TGTGCCAGCAGTTCCAGGACAGGGGGCTCGGCAGATACGCAGTATTTT
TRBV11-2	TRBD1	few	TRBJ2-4	CASSVEDRGPKNIQYF	TGTGCCAGCAGCGTAGAGGACAGGGGGCCCAAAAACATTCAGTACTTC
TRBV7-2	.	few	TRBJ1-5	CASSFLTAGGGQPQHF	TGTGCCAGCAGCTTCCTGACGGCGGGAGGGGGTCAGCCCCAGCATTTT
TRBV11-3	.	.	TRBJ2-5	CASRRAGQETQYF	TGTGCCAGCAGGAGGGCAGGACAAGAGACCCAGTACTTC
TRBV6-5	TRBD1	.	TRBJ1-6	CASTSQGTWNSPLHF	TGTGCCAGCACGTCACAGGGGACGTGGAATTCACCCCTCCACTTT
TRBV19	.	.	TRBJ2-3	CASSLRVETRPDTQYF	TGTGCCAGTAGTCTACGGGTAGAGACTCGGCCTGATACGCAGTATTTT
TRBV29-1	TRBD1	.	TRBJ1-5	CSGQRGPNQPQHF	TGCAGCGGGCAAAGGGGGCCCAATCAGCCCCAGCATTTT
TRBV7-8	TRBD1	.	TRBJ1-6	CASSRQQGYTYNSPLHF	TGTGCCAGCAGTCGTCAACAGGGGTACACCTATAATTCACCCCTCCACTTT
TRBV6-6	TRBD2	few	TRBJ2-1	CASRSGGAYNEQFF	TGTGCCAGCAGAAGCGGGGGGGCCTACAATGAGCAGTTCTTC
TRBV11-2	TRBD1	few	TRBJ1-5	CASSSGTANQPQHF	TGTGCCAGCAGCTCTGGGACAGCCAATCAGCCCCAGCATTTT
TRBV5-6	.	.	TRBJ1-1	CASTKRDGWLSTEAFF	TGTGCCAGCACCAAGAGGGATGGGTGGCTGAGCACTGAAGCTTTCTTT
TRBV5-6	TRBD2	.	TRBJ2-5	CASSLVGGKETQYF	TGTGCCAGCAGCTTGGTGGGGGGGAAAGAGACCCAGTACTTC
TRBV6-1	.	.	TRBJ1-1	CASQGTGSGNTEAFF	TGTGCCAGCCAAGGTACAGGGTCCGGGAACACTGAAGCTTTCTTT
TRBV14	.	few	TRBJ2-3	CASSHPGTDTQYF	TGTGCCAGCAGCCACCCTGGCACAGATACGCAGTATTTT
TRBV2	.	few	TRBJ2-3	CASNRLLGRTDTQYF	TGTGCCAGCAATAGACTTCTGGGTCGCACAGATACGCAGTATTTT
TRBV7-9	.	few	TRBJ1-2	CASTGGPLLGYTF	TGTGCCAGCACCGGGGGTCCCCTGCTCGGCTACACCTTC
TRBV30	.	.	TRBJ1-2	CAWSVRRGAFNYGYTF	TGTGCCTGGAGTGTACGACGGGGGGCGTTCAACTATGGCTACACCTTC
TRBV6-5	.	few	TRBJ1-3	CASSYSRSGNTIYF	TGTGCCAGCAGTTACTCGCGGTCCGGAAACACCATATATTTT
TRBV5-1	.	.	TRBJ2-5	CASRIGVLKETQYF	TGCGCCAGCAGGATCGGGGTTCTTAAAGAGACCCAGTACTTC
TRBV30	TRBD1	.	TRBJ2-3	CAWSVDRGTDTQYF	TGTGCCTGGAGTGTAGACAGGGGCACAGATACGCAGTATTTT
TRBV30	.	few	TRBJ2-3	CAWTAVLGGDTQYF	TGTGCCTGGACCGCCGTTTTGGGAGGAGATACGCAGTATTTT
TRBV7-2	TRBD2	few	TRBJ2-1	CASSPRTSGKVEQFF	TGTGCCAGCAGCCCCCGGACTAGCGGGAAGGTAGAGCAGTTCTTC
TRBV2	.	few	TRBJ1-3	CASRTDSGNTIYF	TGTGCCAGCAGGACAGACTCTGGAAACACCATATATTTT
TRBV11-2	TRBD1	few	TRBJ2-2	CASSQRQGRVGELFF	TGTGCCAGCAGCCAGCGACAGGGTAGAGTCGGGGAGCTGTTTTTT
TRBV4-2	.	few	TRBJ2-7	CASSQDRRGTYEQYF	TGTGCCAGCAGCCAAGATCGAAGGGGCACATACGAGCAGTACTTC
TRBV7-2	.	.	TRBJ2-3	CASSLMGSSTDTQYF	TGTGCCAGCAGCTTAATGGGCTCAAGCACAGATACGCAGTATTTT
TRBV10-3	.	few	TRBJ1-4	CAINGGEGELFF	TGTGCCATCAATGGGGGGGAAGGAGAACTGTTTTTT
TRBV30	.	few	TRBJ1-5	CAWSRGGMNQPQHF	TGTGCCTGGAGTCGGGGGGGGATGAATCAGCCCCAGCATTTT
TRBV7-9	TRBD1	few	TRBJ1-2	CASSSGQGYGYTF	TGTGCCAGCAGCTCAGGACAGGGTTATGGCTACACCTTC
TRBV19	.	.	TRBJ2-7	CASSIQVDYEQYF	TGTGCCAGTAGTATTCAGGTGGACTACGAGCAGTACTTC
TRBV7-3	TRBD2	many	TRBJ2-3	CASTSGLVTDTQYF	TGTGCCAGCACCTCGGGACTAGTTACAGATACGCAGTATTTT
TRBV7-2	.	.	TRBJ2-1	CASSFDGVNSYNEQFF	TGTGCCAGCAGCTTTGACGGGGTGAACTCCTACAATGAGCAGTTCTTC
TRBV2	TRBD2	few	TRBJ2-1	CASSEAGASNEQFF	TGTGCCAGCAGTGAGGCGGGAGCCTCCAATGAGCAGTTCTTC
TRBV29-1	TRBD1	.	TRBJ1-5	CSVGGTEKNQPQHF	TGCAGCGTCGGTGGGACAGAAAAAAATCAGCCCCAGCATTTT
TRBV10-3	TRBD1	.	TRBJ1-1	CAISESQGTGTEAFF	TGTGCCATCAGTGAGTCACAGGGGACCGGCACTGAAGCTTTCTTT
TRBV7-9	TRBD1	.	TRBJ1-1	CASSLGGRDRDEAFF	TGTGCCAGCAGCTTAGGAGGCCGGGACAGGGACGAAGCTTTCTTT
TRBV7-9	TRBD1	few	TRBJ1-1	CASSLLQGSTEAFF	TGTGCCAGCAGCTTGCTACAGGGGTCCACTGAAGCTTTCTTT
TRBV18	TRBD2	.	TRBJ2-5	CASSTGLAEQETQYF	TGTGCCAGCTCAACGGGACTAGCGGAACAAGAGACCCAGTACTTC